This T cell receptor (beta chain) was retrieved from a study of CD8+ T cells in alopecia areata. Study observations and caveats: Across lesional scalp, and particularly alopecia totalis/universalis, clonality surpassed that of normal scalp.

Germline-derived CDR1 and CDR2 are SQVTM and ANQGSEA. Deletions cut 4 bases from V and 2 bases from J, with 15 bases between. This CDR3 spans 14 amino acids. In the case of this clone: What it binds is unknown.

Cell sorting was applied to PBMCs, and CD4+ and CD8+ T cells were collected. After isolation, RNA underwent reverse transcription to generate cDNA as the sequencing template. Some clones are missing from TCRdb's copy, which holds only in-frame ones; the method was immunoSEQ multiplex PCR. The sample contains 65,000 to 95,000 clones, 51% of which appear only once. Sequenced sample: NKG2D-high CD8+ T cells sorted from blood. This rearrangement joins TRBV29-1 to TRBJ2-7; D is unclear. The receptor's source is a human donor with alopecia areata. The CDR3 nucleotides are TGCAGCGTTGGGTCGGGCAAAATTCCCTACGAGCAGTACTTC. This translates into CSVGSGKIPYEQYF.